This T cell receptor beta chain stems from a study of long-term antiretroviral therapy in people with HIV. Running of the v3.0 immunoSEQ assay took place at survey level. Method: immunoSEQ multiplex PCR; TCRdb's copy keeps in-frame clones and lacks some. The repertoire holds some 35,000 clones, with approximately 72% as singletons. Per the germline V gene, CDR1 is MDHEN and CDR2 is SYDVKM. V gave up 4 bases and J gave up 0 bases, with 10 bases separating them. This CDR3 spans 15 amino acids. The TCR originated in a man in his fifties or sixties with HIV. The sample in question was unsorted PBMCs, obtained 3 years after starting antiretroviral therapy. This chain links TRBV28 with TRBJ1-3, with D hard to call. CDR3 nucleotides: TGTGCCAGCAGTTCCCTCCCGAGCTCTGGAAACACCATATATTTT. Protein product: CASSSLPSSGNTIYF.